This paragraph reports one TCR beta chain. Other DNA sequences of this sample code for an identical CDR3. Treatment described: oral pan-JAK inhibitor, 5-10 mg twice daily. Alopecia areata patients gave lesional scalp punch biopsies and peripheral blood samples. Germline V gene lookup returns CDR1 MNHEY and CDR2 SVGAGI. This CDR3 is built from 14 residues. Trimming removed 6 bases from V and 4 bases from J; junction bases left unmatched: 8. Extracted from the samples, RNA was reverse transcribed into cDNA to serve as the sequencing template. Produced via immunoSEQ multiplex PCR; TCRdb's table is partial and in-frame only. This sample has about 140,000 clones, with around 82% found just once. The data stem from a study of CD8+ T cells in alopecia areata.

The gene calls are TRBV6-5 and TRBJ2-7, with 8 positions matching TRBD1. The sequencing used CD8+ T cells sorted from blood, collected at week 4, from a patient treated with tofacitinib. This TCR was recovered from a human donor with alopecia areata. In nucleotides, the CDR3 is TGTGCCAGCAGCCCCGGACAGGGCAAATACGAGCAGTACTTC. It translates to CASSPGQGKYEQYF.